The clone carrying this T cell receptor beta chain was recorded at least ten times. Antigen unknown. The sample is drawn from a study of beta chain features in type 1 diabetes. Broader study findings: Type 1 diabetes patients showed a moderate but significant shortening of TCRB CDR3s in all four CD4+ subsets.

Per germline, CDR1 LNHDA and CDR2 SQIVND (reference sequence). The CDR3 runs 15 residues. V was cut by 6 bases and J by 0 bases, with 9 bases left in between. Expressed TCRB transcripts got sequenced, as all isolated RNA was reverse transcribed. The data were produced by immunoSEQ multiplex PCR, yet TCRdb's version contains in-frame clones alone and is incomplete. In the table there are under 150,000 clones, around 16% of which are singletons. Sequences were obtained from central memory CD4+ T cells from blood. The J gene is TRBJ2-6, the V gene TRBV19; maybe TRBD1 (5 bases). The TCR sequence derives from a man aged 18 to 30 with type 1 diabetes. The CDR3 region is CASSAGNSGANVLTF. The CDR3 DNA follows: TGTGCCAGTAGCGCAGGGAACTCTGGGGCCAACGTCCTGACTTTC.